This TCR beta chain was sequenced in a study of shared clonotypes between healthy human individuals. Study overall: The plates for each donor numbered three CD4 naive, three CD4 memory, two CD8 naive and one CD8 memory.

The CDR3 totals 14 residues. CDR1 and CDR2 (germline): PRHDT, FYEKMQ (reference sequence). Trimming stripped 3 bases from V and 5 bases from J, with 14 bases between. Clones were read by immunoSEQ multiplex PCR, and TCRdb kept only the in-frame ones, dropping some. This table has some 2 million clones, about 95% appearing once. CD45RO-negative, CCR7-positively selected cells formed the naive CD8 fraction, excluding terminally differentiated effector memory CD45RA+ cells. The rearrangement links TRBV13 to TRBJ2-7, with a possible D match to TRBD2 (6 bases). The sample consisted of naive CD8+ T cells sorted from blood. This clonotype was sampled from a man aged 18 to 30 in good health. CDR3 DNA sequence: TGTGCCAGCAGCTTGGGAGGAGGGTACGACGAGCAGTACTTC. It is translated as CASSLGGGYDEQYF.